This T cell receptor (beta chain) was captured in a study of T cells in women clearing cervical HPV infection. About the research overall: Control women cleared a single incident HPV16 infection within 12 months. Cases' blood sampling followed lesion detection by median about 150 days (90 to 200).

As to this clone: No antigen is known for it. Read data end 3 residues before the CDR3 end; the end is taken from the germline J gene.

Germline-derived CDR1 and CDR2 are MNHNS and SASEGT. The CDR3 loop spans 13 amino acids. V shed 4 bases and J shed 6 bases, with 13 bases lying between them. TCRdb's table, derived via immunoSEQ multiplex PCR, lists solely in-frame clones and lacks some. The repertoire shows roughly 30,000 clones; the top ten hold about 7.8%. Overall study findings and caveats: TRBV6-7 abundance was lower in cases than controls (0.11% versus 0.16%).

This chain uses TRBV6-1 with TRBJ2-7; possibly TRBD1 for D (5 bases). The source is a woman aged 18 to 75 with a cervical HPV16 infection that either progressed to CIN3+ or cleared (not recorded which). The sequenced sample was blood buffy coat. CDR3 sequence reads: CASSVYLRAEQYF. Partial CDR3 DNA: TGTGCCAGCAGTGTTTATCTCAGGGCCGAG.